The 18 T cell receptor beta chains below come from one sample, sequenced in a study of T cells in Graves' hyperthyroidism and ophthalmopathy. RNA transcripts provided the source from which TCR beta CDR3 regions were amplified. TCR CDR3 regions were first amplified by RT-PCR with HTBI primers. Via MiXCR, TCRdb re-called the multiplex PCR reads, giving one row per CDR3 protein. The sample contains some 560,000 distinct CDR3 sequences, 13% to 15% of which appear only once. Sample: blood. The receptors come from a woman in her 40s with Graves' hyperthyroidism.

This clonotype was seen more than once but under ten times. V gene TRBV7-9 combines with J gene TRBJ2-5, with D possibly being TRBD1 (6 bases). In germline, CDR1 is SEHNR, CDR2 FQNEAQ (reference sequence). Trimming removed 5 bases from V and 1 base from J, with 14 bases in between. This CDR3 is 15 amino acids long. As DNA, the CDR3 is TGTGCCAGCAGCCAAGGGGGTACACTCCAAGAGACCCAGTACTTC. Translation: CASSQGGTLQETQYF.

This clonotype occurred a few times. The rearrangement links TRBV29-1 to TRBJ2-5, with 7 positions matching TRBD1. V dropped 6 bases and J dropped 9; count of bases not matched to a gene: 16. This CDR3 region has 14 residues. In germline, CDR1 is SQVTM, CDR2 ANQGSEA. CDR3 in amino acids: CSVHTGTAKKSQYF. CDR3 nucleotide sequence: TGCAGCGTCCACACAGGGACAGCCAAGAAGTCCCAGTACTTC.

About this clonotype: Being one base from a much bigger clone, this may be a read error. The conserved phenylalanine or tryptophan is not found at the CDR3 terminus, so this likely reflects a read error. The chain joins TRBV11-2 to TRBJ2-1, with D possibly being TRBD2 (6 bases). The CDR3 covers 15 residues. From germline, CDR1 is SGHAT and CDR2 FQNNGV. V gave up 0 bases and J gave up 7 bases, with 13 bases separating them. The CDR3: CASSLETPGVNEQFS. The CDR3 nucleotides read TGTGCCAGCAGCTTAGAAACTCCGGGGGTGAATGAGCAGTTCTCC.

This clonotype was seen many times. V is TRBV30 and J is TRBJ2-1; TRBD2 agrees at 7 bases. Germline-derived CDR1 and CDR2 are GTSNPN and SVGIG (reference sequence). Trimming took 0 bases from V and 7 from J; bases not matched to a gene: 15. CDR3 length equals 17 residues. The CDR3 is CAWSVKALAVVRNEQFF. The CDR3, as DNA: TGTGCCTGGAGTGTAAAGGCGCTAGCGGTGGTTCGGAATGAGCAGTTCTTC.

This clonotype showed up many times. The V call is TRBV3-1, the J call TRBJ2-3; no definite D call. The CDR3 runs 14 residues. Trimming pared 0 bases from V and 4 bases from J, leaving 8 bases between. Germline V gives CDR1 LGHDT, CDR2 YNNKEL (reference sequence). The CDR3 spells CASSQDSGADTQYF. Here the CDR3 DNA reads TGTGCCAGCAGCCAAGATAGTGGGGCAGATACGCAGTATTTT.

CDR3 sequence reads: CASSLFGVSGRSETQYF. The CDR3, as DNA: TGTGCCAGCAGTTTATTTGGTGTTAGCGGGAGGAGTGAGACCCAGTACTTC. This sequence joins TRBV27 and TRBJ2-5, with 10 bases aligning to TRBD2. The CDR3 has 17 residues. In germline, CDR1 is MNHEY, CDR2 SMNVEV (reference sequence). J was trimmed by 5 bases and V by 1 base; bases with no gene match: 10.

This clonotype was found a few times. The chain couples TRBV19 to TRBJ1-5; no reliable D call. The V gene lost 3 bases and the J gene lost 7 bases, with 10 bases spanning the gap. The CDR3 is 13 amino acids. CDR1 LNHDA and CDR2 SQIVND come from the germline V gene (reference sequence). Written as DNA, the CDR3 is TGTGCCAGTAGTATGGAGGGCACCCAGCCCCAGCATTTT. Encoded protein: CASSMEGTQPQHF.

This clonotype was observed many times. The V gene is TRBV7-2, the J gene TRBJ1-1; perhaps TRBD1 as D (6 bases). This CDR3 has 13 amino acids. Deletions cut 4 bases from V and 11 bases from J, with 17 bases between. CDR1 and CDR2 from the germline V gene are SGHTA and FQGNSA. The CDR3 here is CASSSRGSLRAFF. The CDR3 nucleotides are TGTGCCAGCAGCTCAAGGGGGTCTCTTCGGGCTTTCTTT.

This clonotype has ten or more counts. The chain joins TRBV20-1 to TRBJ1-2; D is undetermined. V dropped 6 bases and J dropped 3 bases, with 11 bases sitting between them. Germline values: CDR1 DFQATT, CDR2 SNEGSKA (reference sequence). The CDR3 loop spans 12 amino acids. CDR3 protein: CSAAGRDYGYTF. The CDR3 DNA follows: TGCAGTGCGGCCGGAAGGGACTATGGCTACACCTTC.

This clonotype has a count of ten or more. The V call is TRBV29-1, the J call TRBJ2-1; the match to TRBD2 covers 7 bases. The V segment lost 3 bases and the J segment 6 bases; nucleotides outside the gene matches: 5. Germline loops: CDR1 SQVTM, CDR2 ANQGSEA. CDR3 length: 13 residues. As DNA, the CDR3 is TGCAGCGTTGATTCTAGCGGCGGCAATGAGCAGTTCTTC. Translation gives CSVDSSGGNEQFF.

This clonotype was counted between two and nine times. J is TRBJ1-2 and V is TRBV20-1, with D possibly TRBD1 on 5 matching bases. The CDR3 contains 14 residues. V lost 0 bases, J lost 3 bases, and 11 bases lay in between. The germline V gene encodes CDR1 DFQATT and CDR2 SNEGSKA (reference sequence). The CDR3: CSARDPGGDYGYTF. For the CDR3, the DNA is TGCAGTGCTAGAGACCCCGGGGGTGACTATGGCTACACCTTC.

There are many counts of this clonotype. V usage is TRBV7-2 and J usage is TRBJ2-5; the D gene is possibly TRBD1 (5 bases). V gave up 1 base and J gave up 1 base, with 7 bases separating them. Germline V CDR1 and CDR2: SGHTA, FQGNSA. The CDR3 spans 14 residues. The CDR3 spells CASSLVQAQETQYF. The CDR3 coding sequence is TGTGCCAGCAGCTTAGTACAGGCCCAAGAGACCCAGTACTTC.

This clonotype was observed a few times. The chain has TRBV3-1 and TRBJ1-2; 8 bases map to TRBD1. This CDR3 is 13 amino acids long. CDR1 is LGHDT, CDR2 YNNKEL, per germline (reference sequence). The trim removed 6 bases at V and 3 bases at J, leaving 3 bases unmatched. In DNA, the CDR3 is TGTGCCAGCAGACTGACAGGGGACTATGGCTACACCTTC. Translation gives CASRLTGDYGYTF.

This sequence joins TRBV10-3 and TRBJ1-5; D gene uncertain. Germline V gene lookup returns CDR1 ENHRY and CDR2 SYGVKD. V was shortened by 3 bases and J by 5 bases, with 14 bases between the two germline ends. The CDR3 runs 15 residues. The CDR3 reads CAISDEKGKDQPQHF. The DNA for the CDR3 is TGTGCCATCAGTGATGAGAAGGGCAAGGATCAGCCCCAGCATTTT.

A remark on this clonotype: A read error is possible here, since a much larger clone lies one base away. V gene TRBV2 combines with J gene TRBJ1-2, with a possible D match to TRBD1 (5 bases). Looked up from germline, CDR1 is SNHLY and CDR2 is FYNNEI. This CDR3 has 13 residues. Trimming stripped 4 bases from V and 3 bases from J, with 9 bases between. This CDR3 reads CASSARGDYGYTF. In nucleotides, the CDR3 is TGTGCCAGCAGTGCCAGAGGGGACTATGGCTACACCTTC.

This clonotype was counted at least ten times. The chain joins TRBV27 to TRBJ1-1; D unclear. V lost 3 bases and J lost 4, with 9 bases in between. CDR3 length: 13 residues. CDR1 and CDR2 from the germline V gene are MNHEY and SMNVEV (reference sequence). CDR3 region: CASSFKLSTEAFF. CDR3 sequence (DNA): TGTGCCAGCAGTTTTAAGCTGAGCACTGAAGCTTTCTTT.

This clonotype was recorded many times. The V and J genes are TRBV18 and TRBJ1-2, with D unresolved. V shed 3 bases and J shed 7 bases, with 12 bases lying between them. Germline V lookup: CDR1 KGHSH, CDR2 LQKENI. CDR3 size: 13 residues. This CDR3 reads CASSPPHQSGYTF. The CDR3 DNA follows: TGTGCCAGCTCACCCCCCCATCAGAGTGGCTACACCTTC.

This clonotype was seen many times. V is TRBV5-5 and J is TRBJ2-7, with 10 bases that match TRBD2. The CDR3 covers 14 residues. CDR1 and CDR2 (germline): SGHKS, YYEKEE (reference sequence). The V segment lost 0 bases and the J segment 6 bases; nucleotides outside the gene matches: 3. CDR3 sequence: CASSLASGRLEQYF. The CDR3 nucleotides are TGTGCCAGCAGCTTGGCTAGCGGGAGACTCGAGCAGTACTTC.